This T cell receptor beta chain was documented in a study of cytotoxic CD8 clonotypes in ibrutinib-treated CLL (dated by TCRdb to the early 2020s). Regarding the research as a whole: In this cohort, around 15 patients were treatment-naive and about ten were relapsed/refractory, while about 17 had unmutated IGHV. Cryopreserved peripheral blood mononuclear cells were obtained before treatment, at response, and at either sustained remission or disease progression. Of the 70 to 90 people in the trial, about two dozen had longitudinal samples available. Responses were partial in 24 patients and complete in 2; after median approximately 69 months follow-up, some 15 stayed in remission and about twelve progressed. Response samples were obtained after a median of approximately twelve months of treatment, with a range of roughly 6 to 36 months. Samples averaged approximately 260,000 productive templates and 80,000 to 100,000 productive rearrangements. The full study reports these points: Clonality rose at ibrutinib response, remained stable during sustained remission, and dropped back toward baseline at progression. Public clonotypes were rare and either contracted or stayed stable during treatment, and the rise in clonality at ibrutinib response reflected the expansion of private clonotypes. At baseline, clonality was higher than in age-matched healthy donors and showed a strong correlation with circulating CD8+ T-cell counts. Sampling times were not matched between patients in sustained remission and patients whose disease was progressing, and lymph node repertoires were not examined.

The table lists this clone with a few counts. Its antigen is unknown. Base qualities are not provided; no much larger clone lies one nucleotide away. The goal of deep resolution MiSeq sequencing was a depth between 1 in 1 million and 1 in 200,000 T cells, and coverage averaged 10x per clonotype. The immunoSEQ hsTCRB Kit was used to generate the TCR beta libraries. Regarding the original processing steps: ImmunoSEQ Data Assistant and ImmunoSEQ Analyzer were used for data analysis, and V, D and J genes were assigned according to IMGT definitions. Clonality was computed as one minus normalized Shannon entropy of productive rearrangement frequencies, ranging from 0 to 1. Only overrepresented clonotypes making up at least 0.05% of each patient's repertoire were included in the public clonotype analysis. Approximately 14 age-matched healthy donor repertoires from immuneACCESS were used as controls for clonality. TCRdb limited this immuneACCESS table to in-frame rearrangements with V and J called. A share of clones is missing; checked studies link under half to unresolved V genes, and the rest is unexplained. The DNA was the basis for D and trimming; V, J and clone size are from that table. Recorded for this sample are tens of thousands of clones; about 47% of them occurred a single time. Approximately 17% of the sample rests with the top ten.

Measured from the cysteine to the phenylalanine, the CDR3 is 18 residues long. CDR3 DNA only is kept here, 54 bases in frame from base 1. Cut back by 0 bases and 0 bases, the V and J ends lie 16 bases apart. For CDR1 and CDR2, the germline V gene lists SGHRS and YFSETQ. For TCR beta library preparation, roughly 2.2 micrograms of genomic DNA was extracted from cryopreserved PBMCs. Longitudinal blood samples from CLL patients on ibrutinib monotherapy were analyzed using high-throughput TCR beta sequencing. The patients were enrolled in a single-center, open-label phase 2 trial of ibrutinib monotherapy.

The TCR sequence derives from a human donor with chronic lymphocytic leukemia. The input for sequencing was PBMCs, taken before ibrutinib treatment. Recombination connected TRBV5-1 to TRBJ2-1; the best D guess is TRBD2, with 5 bases matching. The base sequence is TGCGCCAGCAGCTTGGTCGGGGTGCTACTGGGCTCCTACAATGAGCAGTTCTTC. It codes for CASSLVGVLLGSYNEQFF.